The following is a T cell receptor beta chain sequence with its context. The antigen is undetermined. This sample was included in a study of long-term antiretroviral therapy in people with HIV. Researchers ran immunoSEQ v3.0 at survey level. The method was immunoSEQ multiplex PCR; TCRdb's version includes in-frame clones alone and lacks a portion of them. The table includes fewer than 55,000 clones, around 96% detected once. Broader study findings: After ART, diversity increased yet remained lower than transplant donor controls. Repertoires in HIV (unlike those of controls) had narrower CDR3 length ranges. Whichever time point was examined, clones expanded before ART dominated the repertoire.

Without exception, participants with HIV were treated in the United States. Looked up from germline, CDR1 is SGHAT and CDR2 is FQNNGV. Trimming took off 0 bases at V and 1 base at J, with 10 bases between the two ends. The CDR3 totals 15 residues. This material consisted of unsorted PBMCs, taken 3.7 years after starting antiretroviral therapy. The chain has TRBV11-2 and TRBJ2-7, with D perhaps TRBD1 (6 bases). The clonotype originates from a woman aged 45 to 65 with HIV. The CDR3 bases are TGTGCCAGCAGCTTAGAGGGGGCCAGATCCTACGAGCAGTACTTC. Translation: CASSLEGARSYEQYF.